Listed below are T cell receptor beta chains from one sample, sequenced in a study of cytomegalovirus exposure and HLA in healthy donors. Repertoires were generated with immunoSEQ multiplex PCR, while TCRdb's copy carries only in-frame clones and drops some. This sample has about 150,000 clones, with more than 75% found just once. Sample: PBMCs. Source of these receptors: a man aged 18 to 29 in good health and CMV-seronegative. Both conserved end residues are trimmed from each CDR3.

CDR3	V	J
ASSSGGGAGDTQY	TRBV5-6	TRBJ2-3
ASSSGQANTEAF	TRBV18	TRBJ1-1
SVGTGLSTDTQY	TRBV29-1	TRBJ2-3
ASSDLREDEQF	TRBV2	TRBJ2-1
ASSLMRDETQY	TRBV7-2	TRBJ2-5
ASSLSYSEQY	TRBV11-2	TRBJ2-7
ATSREGLAFNEQF	TRBV15	TRBJ2-1
ASSQDGRGRNTEAF	TRBV4-1	TRBJ1-1
ASSKFGQPNTEAF	TRBV28	TRBJ1-1
ASSSRGVDNQPQH	TRBV27	TRBJ1-5
ASSLGGATTGELF	TRBV7-9	TRBJ2-2
ASATGVYNEQF	TRBV4-1	TRBJ2-1
ASRRGQGRPYGYT	TRBV28	TRBJ1-2
ASSNSYRFSGNTIY	TRBV19	TRBJ1-3
ASSFREGAFPGELF	TRBV27	TRBJ2-2
ASSQVEDSPLH	TRBV4-1	TRBJ1-6
AISGSAPVSTDTQY	TRBV10-3	TRBJ2-3
ASSRGQAASYEQY	TRBV6-6	TRBJ2-7
ASSPPDRGDGYT	TRBV28	TRBJ1-2
ASREKTGGKPQH	TRBV19	TRBJ1-5
ASSSPPGRATEAF	TRBV28	TRBJ1-1
ASSLLLDRTRTPQNTIY	TRBV5-8	TRBJ1-3
ASSIERNTEAF	TRBV19	TRBJ1-1
ASSSSNSVAF	TRBV11-2	TRBJ1-1
ASSQERDDRGGDEQY	TRBV4-3	TRBJ2-7
ASARRGGQETQY	TRBV12-5	TRBJ2-5
ASSSGAGSVNYGYT	TRBV7-6	TRBJ1-2
ASSELDRGNQPQH	TRBV6-1	TRBJ1-5
ASSEGGTGYT	TRBV6-1	TRBJ1-2
ASSAQGDQPQH	TRBV9	TRBJ1-5
ASKMGLADNEQF	TRBV6-5	TRBJ2-1
AIGTASYEQY	TRBV10-3	TRBJ2-7
SVLTRAGANIQY	TRBV29-1	TRBJ2-4
ASSHGGQGVSNQPQH	TRBV5-4	TRBJ1-5
ASSQTRAQGETQH	TRBV4-1	TRBJ1-5
ATSRRGQGPSQETQY	TRBV15	TRBJ2-5
ASSYLAGDLQETQY	TRBV7-6	TRBJ2-5
ASSRLKGQPQETQY	TRBV11-2	TRBJ2-5
ASSPRLAGNQETQY	TRBV5-1	TRBJ2-5
ASSLTQGSHEQY	TRBV7-9	TRBJ2-7